The entry below gives a single T cell receptor beta chain sequence along with its context. This entry is derived from a study of OX40 agonist ivuxolimab in advanced cancers. TCRdb keeps only in-frame clones here, not all; method: immunoSEQ multiplex PCR. The table includes some 87,000 clones, 90% to 95% detected once. This CDR3 comprises 11 residues. Germline V CDR1 and CDR2: WSHSY, SAAADI. Trimming left V 6 bases short and J 12 bases short, with 12 bases between. This receptor was obtained from an adult with an advanced solid tumor such as melanoma, head and neck, liver or kidney cancer. The sequences come from CD4+ or CD8+ T cells sorted from blood, collected in a trial of the OX40 agonist ivuxolimab. The gene calls are TRBV10-2 and TRBJ2-1, with D possibly TRBD2 on 6 matching bases. Written as DNA, the CDR3 is TGCGCCAGCAGAGAAGCGGGTGGGCAGTTCTTC. Translation gives CASREAGGQFF.